One and the same sample provided the 18 T cell receptor beta chains below, sequenced in a study of long-term antiretroviral therapy in people with HIV. Survey-level resolution applied to immunoSEQ assay v3.0. Measured with immunoSEQ multiplex PCR; TCRdb has only the in-frame clones, and not every one. The sample lists 15,000 or so clones, 70% to 85% occurring once. The sample was unsorted PBMCs, taken 1.8 years before starting antiretroviral therapy. All receptors derive from a woman in her 40s with HIV.

The chain combines TRBV4-3 with TRBJ2-7; D assignment may be TRBD1 or TRBD2 (5 bases each). The germline V and J ends were trimmed by 1 base and 4 bases, with 11 bases remaining between them. Per germline, CDR1 LGHNA and CDR2 YSLEER. The CDR3 length is 14 residues. The DNA for the CDR3 is TGCGCCAGCAGCCAAGCAGAGGGACGTTACGAGCAGTACTTC. Translating gives CASSQAEGRYEQYF.

The genes are TRBV7-9 and TRBJ2-1; D ambiguous. CDR1 and CDR2 (germline): SEHNR, FQNEAQ (reference sequence). The V and J ends lost 3 bases and 4 bases respectively, with 4 bases between them. CDR3 length: 12 amino acids. CDR3 DNA: TGTGCCAGCAGCTTGATATACAATGAGCAGTTCTTC. The encoded protein is CASSLIYNEQFF. The complete variable domain, with remaining parts taken from reference TRBV7-9 and TRBJ2-1, reads DTGVSQNPRHKITKRGQNVTFRCDPISEHNRLYWYRQTLGQGPEFLTYFQNEAQLEKSRLLSDRFSAERPKGSFSTLEIQRTEQGDSAMYLCASSLIYNEQFFGPGTRLTVL.

The chain joins TRBV6-5 to TRBJ2-1; the D gene is possibly TRBD1 (6 bases). There are 15 residues in the CDR3. Trimming removed 2 bases from V and 5 bases from J, with 13 bases in between. Looked up from germline, CDR1 is MNHEY and CDR2 is SVGAGI. The CDR3 DNA is TGTGCCAGCAGTTACGGGTCAGGGGCGAACAATGAGCAGTTCTTC. Translated, it gives CASSYGSGANNEQFF.

The V and J genes are TRBV11-2 and TRBJ2-7, with TRBD2 matching over 7 bases. Germline V gene sequence: CDR1 SGHAT, CDR2 FQNNGV. The trim removed 4 bases at V and 3 bases at J, leaving 6 bases unmatched. The CDR3 sequence is 14 residues long. The CDR3 bases are TGTGCCAGCAGCTCTAGCGGCTCATTCTACGAGCAGTACTTC. It codes for CASSSSGSFYEQYF.

J is TRBJ2-7 and V is TRBV18; 9 bases align to TRBD1. From germline, CDR1 is KGHSH and CDR2 LQKENI. With 6 bases clipped from V and 6 bases from J, the junction kept 6 bases outside the gene matches. This CDR3 is 13 amino acids long. Here the CDR3 DNA reads TGTGCCAGCTCGCCCGGGACAGGGTCCGAGCAGTACTTC. Protein product: CASSPGTGSEQYF. The variable domain in full, completed from reference TRBV18 and TRBJ2-7, reads NAGVMQNPRHLVRRRGQEARLRCSPMKGHSHVYWYRQLPEEGLKFMVYLQKENIIDESGMPKERFSAEFPKEGPSILRIQQVVRGDSAAYFCASSPGTGSEQYFGPGTRLTVT.

This rearrangement joins TRBV6-5 to TRBJ1-1; D is possibly TRBD1 (6 bases). Germline-derived CDR1 and CDR2 are MNHEY and SVGAGI. The CDR3 has 11 amino acids. Trimming cost V 5 bases and J 10 bases, with 11 bases left between them. The chain's CDR3 is CASSQGSGAFF. The CDR3 coding sequence is TGTGCCAGCAGTCAGGGGTCCGGAGCTTTCTTT.

This rearrangement joins TRBV5-5 to TRBJ2-5, with 7 bases that match TRBD1. V lost 4 bases and J lost 5; bases outside the gene matches: 5. This CDR3 is built from 13 residues. Per the germline V gene, CDR1 is SGHKS and CDR2 is YYEKEE (reference sequence). CDR3 DNA: TGTGCCAGCAGCGGGGACAGCAGGGAGACCCAGTACTTC. It is translated as CASSGDSRETQYF.

CDR3 in DNA: TGTGCCAGCAGCTACGACACAGATACGCAGTATTTT. Translating it yields CASSYDTDTQYF. The chain has TRBV7-9 and TRBJ2-3; D not resolved. Trimming took 4 bases from V and 2 from J, leaving 4 bases between them. The CDR3 contains 12 residues. Germline V gene data show CDR1 as SEHNR and CDR2 as FQNEAQ (reference sequence).

The chain combines TRBV7-2 with TRBJ2-7; a weak D match, TRBD1 (6 bases). The germline CDR1 and CDR2 sequences are SGHTA and FQGNSA. V was pared by 5 bases and J by 4 bases, with 15 bases between. CDR3 length: 14 residues. The CDR3 DNA reads TGTGCCAGCAGCGCCCGGACAGCGGTGTACGAGCAGTACTTC. Translated, it gives CASSARTAVYEQYF.

This chain uses TRBV15 with TRBJ1-1, with D unresolved. Germline loops: CDR1 LNHNV, CDR2 YYDKDF (reference sequence). Deletions cut 0 bases from V and 5 bases from J, with 7 bases between. This CDR3 has 13 residues. As DNA, the CDR3 is TGTGCCACCAGCAGAGATAGGAGGACTGAAGCTTTCTTT. Its translation: CATSRDRRTEAFF.

V usage is TRBV27 and J usage is TRBJ2-7, with 7 positions matching TRBD2. From germline, CDR1 is MNHEY and CDR2 SMNVEV (reference sequence). The CDR3 extends over 17 amino acids. J lost 0 bases, V lost 2 bases, and 10 bases had no gene match. The CDR3 loop is CASSLAGLGGNSYEQYF. For the CDR3, the DNA is TGTGCCAGCAGTTTAGCGGGACTCGGGGGGAACTCCTACGAGCAGTACTTC.

J is TRBJ2-7 and V is TRBV29-1, with D perhaps matching TRBD1 (5 bases). CDR3 size: 15 residues. CDR1 and CDR2 (germline): SQVTM, ANQGSEA. With 3 bases removed from V and 6 bases from J, the gap between germline ends came to 21 bases. In DNA form, the CDR3 reads TGCAGCGTTGATGTTTGGGCGGCAGGGATGTCCGAGCAGTACTTC. Residues: CSVDVWAAGMSEQYF.

The table lists this clone with a few counts. V usage is TRBV27 and J usage is TRBJ1-2, with D tentatively TRBD1 (6 bases). Trimming took off 4 bases at V and 3 bases at J, with 15 bases between the two ends. This CDR3 has 15 residues. CDR1 is MNHEY and CDR2 is SMNVEV in the germline V gene (reference sequence). CDR3 loop: CASSSGGSYHYGYTF. The DNA for the CDR3 is TGTGCCAGCAGTTCCGGGGGCTCCTATCACTATGGCTACACCTTC.

This clone was counted a few times. The chain combines TRBV7-9 with TRBJ1-5; the D is unclear. Germline CDR1 reads SEHNR; CDR2 reads FQNEAQ (reference sequence). This CDR3 region has 14 residues. V was trimmed by 1 base and J by 6 bases, leaving 10 bases between them. CDR3 nucleotide sequence: TGTGCCAGCAGCTTAGACGGGTCGGGTCAGCCCCAGCATTTT. This translates into CASSLDGSGQPQHF. The variable domain in full, with the rest retrieved from reference TRBV7-9 and TRBJ1-5, is DTGVSQNPRHKITKRGQNVTFRCDPISEHNRLYWYRQTLGQGPEFLTYFQNEAQLEKSRLLSDRFSAERPKGSFSTLEIQRTEQGDSAMYLCASSLDGSGQPQHFGDGTRLSIL.

This sequence joins TRBV6-5 and TRBJ2-7, with 8 bases that match TRBD1. Germline lookup yields CDR1 MNHEY and CDR2 SVGAGI. The CDR3 extends over 15 amino acids. J was trimmed by 2 bases and V by 2 bases; bases with no gene match: 5. The CDR3 spells CASSYEGQDAYEQYF. As DNA, the CDR3 is TGTGCCAGCAGTTACGAGGGACAGGACGCCTACGAGCAGTACTTC.

This clone appeared once. The gene calls are TRBV5-1 and TRBJ2-3; the match to TRBD2 covers 8 bases. The CDR3 covers 15 residues. Germline V gene data show CDR1 as SGHRS and CDR2 as YFSETQ. The V and J ends lost 3 bases and 6 bases, in that order; junction bases with no gene match: 9. The chain's CDR3 is CASSSLAGSEDTQYF. The CDR3 DNA follows: TGCGCCAGCAGCTCTTTAGCGGGGTCAGAGGATACGCAGTATTTT.

Only one count was recorded for this clone. The chain carries TRBV19 and TRBJ2-7, with TRBD1 matching 8 bases. V trimming: 5 bases; J trimming: 0 bases; junction bases outside the gene matches: 9. There are 16 residues in the CDR3. CDR1 LNHDA and CDR2 SQIVND come from the germline V gene (reference sequence). The CDR3 reads CASSPRAGTGSYEQYF. For the CDR3, the DNA is TGTGCCAGTAGTCCCCGCGCCGGGACAGGCTCCTACGAGCAGTACTTC.

The gene calls are TRBV9 and TRBJ2-3; D remains unclear. Germline loops: CDR1 SGDLS, CDR2 YYNGEE. V was shortened by 0 bases and J by 6 bases, with 8 bases between the two germline ends. The CDR3 loop spans 13 amino acids. CDR3 sequence reads: CASSVATRDTQYF. In DNA, the CDR3 is TGTGCCAGCAGCGTAGCTACGCGGGATACGCAGTATTTT. Full variable domain (outside the CDR3, taken from reference TRBV9 and TRBJ2-3): DSGVTQTPKHLITATGQRVTLRCSPRSGDLSVYWYQQSLDQGLQFLIQYYNGEERAKGNILERFSAQQFPDLHSELNLSSLELGDSALYFCASSVATRDTQYFGPGTRLTVL.